This T cell receptor (beta chain) was sequenced during a study of blood T cells in healthy people across ages. A sample-barcoded 5' primer and a J-beta primer mix were used in a second PCR of roughly 7 to 11 cycles. Template switching added a 12-random-nucleotide identifier to every cDNA molecule. Each CDR3 protein is one row after TCRdb ran MiXCR on the 5' RACE reads. In the table there are 1.5 million to 2 million distinct CDR3 sequences, roughly 30% of which are singletons. Regarding this clonotype: At one end the junction does not follow the germline gene, possibly because of a read error.

This CDR3 region has 14 residues. Germline-derived CDR1 and CDR2 are MGHDK and SYGVNS. V gene TRBV25-1 combines with J gene TRBJ2-7, with D perhaps matching TRBD2 (7 bases). Sequenced input: blood. This TCR derives from a woman in her 30s in good health. In nucleotides, the CDR3 is TGTGCCTGCAGGGAATGGGGGGGCGTCTACGAGCAGTACTTC. It codes for CACREWGGVYEQYF.